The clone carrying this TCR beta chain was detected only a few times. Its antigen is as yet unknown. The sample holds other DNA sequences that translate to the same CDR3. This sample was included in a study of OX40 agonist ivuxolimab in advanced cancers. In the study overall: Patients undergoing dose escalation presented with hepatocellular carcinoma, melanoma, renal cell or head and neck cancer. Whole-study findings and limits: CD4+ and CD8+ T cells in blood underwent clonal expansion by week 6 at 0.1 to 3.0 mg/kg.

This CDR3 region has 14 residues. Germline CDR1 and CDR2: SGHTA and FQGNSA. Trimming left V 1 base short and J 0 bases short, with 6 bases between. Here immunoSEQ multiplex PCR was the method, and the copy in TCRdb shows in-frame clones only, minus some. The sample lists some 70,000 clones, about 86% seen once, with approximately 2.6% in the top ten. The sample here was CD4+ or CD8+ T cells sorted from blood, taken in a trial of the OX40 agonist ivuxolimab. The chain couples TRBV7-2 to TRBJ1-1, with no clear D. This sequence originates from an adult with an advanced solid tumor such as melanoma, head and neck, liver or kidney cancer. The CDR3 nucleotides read TGTGCCAGCAGCTTAGGGCAGATGAACACTGAAGCTTTCTTT. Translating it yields CASSLGQMNTEAFF.